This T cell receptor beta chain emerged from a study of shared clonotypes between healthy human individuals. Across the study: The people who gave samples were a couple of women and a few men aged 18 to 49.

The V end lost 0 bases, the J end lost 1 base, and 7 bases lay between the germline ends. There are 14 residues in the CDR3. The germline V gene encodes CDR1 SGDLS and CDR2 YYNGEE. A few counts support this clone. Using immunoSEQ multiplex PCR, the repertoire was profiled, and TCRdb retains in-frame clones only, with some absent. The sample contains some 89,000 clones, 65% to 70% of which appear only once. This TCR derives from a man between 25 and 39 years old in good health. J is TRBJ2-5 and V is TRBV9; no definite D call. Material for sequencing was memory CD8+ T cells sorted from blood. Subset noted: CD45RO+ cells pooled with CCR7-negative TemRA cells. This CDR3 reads CASSVGVGQETQYF. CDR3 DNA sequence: TGTGCCAGCAGCGTAGGAGTGGGCCAAGAGACCCAGTACTTC.